Below are 26 T cell receptor beta chains sequenced from a single sample in a study of cytomegalovirus exposure and HLA in healthy donors. Researchers ran the PCR with 60 Vbeta and 13 Jbeta primers. The protocol was immunoSEQ multiplex PCR, while the TCRdb copy is restricted to in-frame clones and leaves out a portion. The sample records approximately 97,000 clones, over 75% being singletons. Sequencing was carried out using PBMCs. Receptors originate from a middle-aged man in good health and CMV-seropositive.

The chain recombines TRBV10-1 with TRBJ2-1, with 7 positions matching TRBD2. Germline values: CDR1 WNHNN, CDR2 SYGVQD (reference sequence). The V gene end was trimmed by 4 bases and the J gene end by 0 bases; junction bases not matched to a gene: 9. There are 17 residues in the CDR3. The CDR3 sequence is CASSVSLPGGSYNEQFF. The CDR3 DNA sequence: TGCGCCAGCAGTGTATCTCTACCGGGGGGCTCCTACAATGAGCAGTTCTTC.

This clone was seen more than once but under ten times. The junction does not match germline at one end; this may be a read error. The gene calls are TRBV5-4 and TRBJ2-6; D is possibly TRBD1 (5 bases). Germline-derived CDR1 and CDR2 are SGHNT and YYREEE (reference sequence). The CDR3 consists of 14 residues. As DNA, the CDR3 is TGTGCCAGCAGCCTCCCCTCTGGGGCCAACGGCCTGACTTTC. It yields the protein CASSLPSGANGLTF.

This clone was detected only once. Other DNA sequences in the sample encode the same CDR3. This chain joins TRBV28 and TRBJ1-2, with a weak D call TRBD1 (6 bases). The CDR3 is 19 residues long. Germline assignment: CDR1 MDHEN and CDR2 SYDVKM. Trimming cost V 7 bases and J 0 bases, with 27 bases left between them. As DNA, the CDR3 is TGTGCCAGCACCCCTCACCCAGGGGCGGAAGCTAGTGCTAACTATGGCTACACCTTC. Residues: CASTPHPGAEASANYGYTF.

The chain is built from TRBV19 and TRBJ1-1; D possibly corresponds to TRBD1 (6 bases). The CDR3 spans 13 residues. The V end lost 8 bases, the J end lost 9 bases, and 19 bases lay between the germline ends. Germline V gene sequence: CDR1 LNHDA, CDR2 SQIVND (reference sequence). The CDR3 region is CASEDSLGYQAFF. As DNA, the CDR3 is TGTGCCAGTGAGGACAGCCTCGGGTACCAAGCTTTCTTT.

The chain employs TRBV6-5 and TRBJ1-1; D is possibly TRBD1 (5 bases). Germline V gene data show CDR1 as MNHEY and CDR2 as SVGAGI. The CDR3 sequence is 12 residues long. Trimming pared 6 bases from V and 4 bases from J, leaving 9 bases between. The CDR3 nucleotides read TGTGCCAGCAGAGACAGACGCACTGAAGCTTTCTTT. It encodes CASRDRRTEAFF.

This clone appeared a few times. The chain couples TRBV6-1 to TRBJ1-3; 9 bases agree with TRBD1. The CDR3 extends over 14 amino acids. Germline-derived CDR1 and CDR2 are MNHNS and SASEGT. Unmatched junction bases numbered 4, after V lost 6 bases and J lost 4 bases. DNA for the CDR3: TGTGCCAGCAGAACAGGGGGCTCCGGAAACACCATATATTTT. Residues: CASRTGGSGNTIYF.

This chain connects TRBV19 to TRBJ2-7; 7 bases match TRBD1. After removal of 10 bases from V and 2 bases from J, the junction contained 11 bases not matched to a gene. Germline V gene data show CDR1 as LNHDA and CDR2 as SQIVND (reference sequence). The CDR3 spans 14 residues. CDR3 DNA sequence: TGTGCCACCCGGGACAGAGCTGAAGCCTACGAGCAGTACTTC. Translating gives CATRDRAEAYEQYF.

The chain links TRBV5-6 to TRBJ1-5, with a possible D match to TRBD1 (5 bases). Trimming took 1 base from V and 3 from J, leaving 8 bases between them. The CDR3 is 14 residues long. The germline CDR1 and CDR2 sequences are SGHDT and YYEEEE. The CDR3 DNA is TGTGCCAGCAGCTTGCAGGGTAACAATCAGCCCCAGCATTTT. This gives the protein CASSLQGNNQPQHF.

The chain couples TRBV28 to TRBJ1-2, with 8 positions matching TRBD1. CDR1 is MDHEN, CDR2 SYDVKM, per germline. The CDR3 runs to 14 residues. The V gene end was trimmed by 3 bases and the J gene end by 4 bases; junction bases not matched to a gene: 4. CDR3 DNA sequence: TGTGCCAGCAGTTTTGCCCAGGGGGCCTATGGCTACACCTTC. Amino acid sequence: CASSFAQGAYGYTF.

This clone occurred a few times. V gene TRBV5-1 combines with J gene TRBJ1-2; 7 bases are a match to TRBD1. V dropped 6 bases and J dropped 4; count of bases not matched to a gene: 6. The length of the CDR3 is 13 residues. Germline lookup yields CDR1 SGHRS and CDR2 YFSETQ. This chain's CDR3 is CASTQGDSYGYTF. CDR3 nucleotide sequence: TGCGCCAGCACCCAGGGGGACTCCTATGGCTACACCTTC.

The rearrangement links TRBV10-3 to TRBJ2-5; TRBD1 might be the D (5 bases). V lost 2 bases to trimming and J lost 3 bases, with 7 bases between them. CDR1 ENHRY and CDR2 SYGVKD come from the germline V gene. The CDR3 covers 13 residues. The CDR3 DNA is TGTGCCATCAGTGAGGCCAGGGAAGAGACCCAGTACTTC. The encoded protein is CAISEAREETQYF.

The chain is built from TRBV7-9 and TRBJ2-7, with TRBD2 matching 14 bases. CDR3 length: 18 amino acids. In germline, CDR1 is SEHNR, CDR2 FQNEAQ (reference sequence). V gave up 3 bases and J gave up 0 bases; unmatched junction bases: 7. This CDR3 is CASSFRTSGRQSSYEQYF. For the CDR3, the DNA is TGTGCCAGCAGCTTCCGGACTAGCGGGAGGCAATCCTCCTACGAGCAGTACTTC.

The chain is built from TRBV15 and TRBJ2-7, with 10 positions matching TRBD2. V was pared by 3 bases and J by 1 base, with 3 bases of the junction left unmatched. The CDR3 consists of 15 residues. CDR1 is LNHNV, CDR2 YYDKDF, per germline (reference sequence). CDR3 residues: CATSRGTSESYEQYF. The CDR3, as DNA: TGTGCCACCAGCAGGGGGACTAGCGAGTCCTACGAGCAGTACTTC.

CDR3 coding DNA: TGTGCCAGCTCACCGGACAGTAATAGCAATCAGCCCCAGCATTTT. Translated, it gives CASSPDSNSNQPQHF. This chain links TRBV18 with TRBJ1-5; perhaps TRBD1 as D (6 bases). V lost 3 bases to trimming and J lost 0 bases, with 9 bases between them. The CDR3 is 15 residues long. Germline lookup yields CDR1 KGHSH and CDR2 LQKENI.

The chain carries TRBV4-2 and TRBJ1-4, with a weak D call TRBD1 (6 bases). There are 14 residues in the CDR3. CDR1 and CDR2 (germline): LGHNA, YNFKEQ. V was clipped by 4 bases and J by 5 bases, with 11 bases between them. The CDR3 coding sequence is TGTGCCAGCAGCCGGACAGAACTAAATGAAAAACTGTTTTTT. As protein: CASSRTELNEKLFF.

The chain carries TRBV6-6 and TRBJ1-2; a weak D match, TRBD1 (6 bases). V gave up 4 bases and J gave up 2 bases, with 11 bases separating them. From germline, CDR1 is MNHNY and CDR2 SVGAGI (reference sequence). The CDR3 runs to 14 residues. The CDR3 loop is CASSSTTGNYGYTF. The CDR3 DNA sequence: TGTGCCAGCAGTTCGACCACAGGGAACTATGGCTACACCTTC.

The rearrangement links TRBV19 to TRBJ2-1; 13 bases are shared with TRBD2. Germline values: CDR1 LNHDA, CDR2 SQIVND (reference sequence). V shed 6 bases and J 3 bases; nucleotides not matched to a gene: 5. The CDR3 covers 16 residues. CDR3 residues: CASSRTSGGVYNEQFF. DNA for the CDR3: TGTGCCAGTAGCCGGACTAGCGGGGGAGTCTACAATGAGCAGTTCTTC.

A note on this clone: The junction departs from the called germline gene at one end, perhaps through a read error. This rearrangement joins TRBV7-9 to TRBJ1-1; D is perhaps TRBD1 (5 bases). The CDR3 runs to 13 residues. Looked up from germline, CDR1 is SEHNR and CDR2 is FQNEAQ (reference sequence). CDR3 amino acids: CSSSLDRGTEAFF. In DNA form, the CDR3 reads TGTTCCAGCAGCTTAGACCGGGGGACTGAAGCTTTCTTT.

This rearrangement joins TRBV5-6 to TRBJ2-7, with D tentatively TRBD1 (6 bases). Germline-derived CDR1 and CDR2 are SGHDT and YYEEEE. The CDR3 has 14 amino acids. V lost 2 bases and J lost 3, with 12 bases in between. The CDR3 sequence is CASSFGQSLYEQYF. The CDR3 DNA reads as TGTGCCAGCAGCTTTGGACAGTCCCTCTACGAGCAGTACTTC.

V and J are TRBV4-1 and TRBJ2-1, with a weak D call TRBD1 (6 bases). Trimming left V 3 bases short and J 7 bases short, with 10 bases between. The CDR3 has 13 residues. CDR1 and CDR2 from the germline V gene are MGHRA and YSYEKL. Here the CDR3 DNA reads TGCGCCAGCAGCCAGGCCCAGGGGAATGAGCAGTTCTTC. This translates into CASSQAQGNEQFF.

This sequence joins TRBV5-1 and TRBJ1-2, with D unresolved. Per germline, CDR1 SGHRS and CDR2 YFSETQ. This CDR3 spans 16 amino acids. With 0 bases removed from V and 2 bases from J, the gap between germline ends came to 14 bases. CDR3 sequence (DNA): TGCGCCAGCAGCTTGGGAAATACCGGTTTCAACTATGGCTACACCTTC. Translating it yields CASSLGNTGFNYGYTF.

The CDR3 coding sequence is TGTGCCAGCAGTAAGGGACAGGGGGCCGCTTTCTTT. Its translation is CASSKGQGAAFF. V and J are TRBV27 and TRBJ1-1, with 12 bases matching TRBD1. There are 12 residues in the CDR3. Germline values: CDR1 MNHEY, CDR2 SMNVEV (reference sequence). Trimming took 5 bases from V and 11 from J; bases not matched to a gene: 3.

A few counts support this clone. The rearrangement uses TRBV7-8 and TRBJ1-1, with a weak D call TRBD1 (6 bases). The germline V and J ends were trimmed by 2 bases and 3 bases, with 7 bases remaining between them. Germline V gene sequence: CDR1 SGHVS, CDR2 FQNEAQ. The CDR3 totals 13 residues. CDR3: CASSLNRDTEAFF. The CDR3 DNA is TGTGCCAGCAGCTTAAACAGGGACACTGAAGCTTTCTTT. Full variable domain (remainder filled in from reference TRBV7-8 and TRBJ1-1): GAGVSQSPRYKVAKRGQDVALRCDPISGHVSLFWYQQALGQGPEFLTYFQNEAQLDKSGLPSDRFFAERPEGSVSTLKIQRTQQEDSAVYLCASSLNRDTEAFFGQGTRLTVV.

V and J are TRBV9 and TRBJ1-1; a possible D gene is TRBD1 (5 bases). The germline CDR1 and CDR2 sequences are SGDLS and YYNGEE. The V and J ends lost 0 bases and 4 bases respectively, with 13 bases between them. The CDR3 length is 15 residues. The CDR3 nucleotides read TGTGCCAGCAGCGTAGTCGACCTGGGGGGCACTGAAGCTTTCTTT. It codes for CASSVVDLGGTEAFF.

CDR3 amino acids: CASSPGTHRGETQYF. In DNA, the CDR3 is TGCGCCAGCAGCCCGGGGACCCACCGGGGGGAGACCCAGTACTTC. The chain carries TRBV5-1 and TRBJ2-5, with D perhaps matching TRBD2 (6 bases). Deletions cut 4 bases from V and 5 bases from J, with 18 bases between. The CDR3 totals 15 residues. Germline CDR1 is SGHRS and CDR2 is YFSETQ.

V is TRBV6-5 and J is TRBJ1-5; no definite D call. The CDR3 is 14 amino acids. Trimming removed 5 bases from V and 3 bases from J, with 11 bases in between. Germline V gives CDR1 MNHEY, CDR2 SVGAGI. The CDR3 sequence is CASSPGINNQPQHF. In DNA form, the CDR3 reads TGTGCCAGCAGTCCCGGGATTAACAATCAGCCCCAGCATTTT.